This T cell receptor (beta chain) originates from a study of blood T cells in healthy people across ages. On the study more broadly: Template switching captured about one barcoded beta molecule per two T cells.

The CDR3 sequence is 18 residues long. The germline V gene encodes CDR1 MGHRA and CDR2 YSYEKL. PBMCs, at least 6 million per sample, were isolated. A second PCR of about 6 to 12 cycles used a sample-barcoded 5' primer and a J-beta primer mix. No fewer than 3 million CDR3-containing paired-end reads came from each sample. A single record per CDR3 protein comes from TCRdb applying MiXCR to the 5' RACE reads. The sample includes approximately 880,000 distinct CDR3 sequences, around 48% of them seen just once. This clonotype has just a few counts. The germline gene is not matched at one end of the junction; a read error may be the cause.

The sample comprised blood. The genes are TRBV4-1 and TRBJ1-5; 8 positions match TRBD1. The receptor was derived from a man aged 30-40 years in good health. CDR3 residues: CASSPTTGVLFSNRPQHF. CDR3 DNA sequence: TGCGCCAGCAGCCCCACGACAGGGGTCCTCTTTAGCAATCGGCCCCAGCATTTT.